This T cell receptor beta chain was identified in a study of identical twins. Study-level points and caveats: Findings depended on cross-sectional statistics rather than tracking the same donors. Cord blood beta clonotypes present at high abundance carried fewer insertions; no such pattern appeared in memory repertoires.

The V end lost 4 bases, the J end lost 0 bases, and 18 bases lay between the germline ends. Germline V gene lookup returns CDR1 DFQATT and CDR2 SNEGSKA (reference sequence). This CDR3 is built from 17 residues. This clonotype turned up a few times. Antigen unknown. A universal primer site was added by template switching, and unique molecular identifiers were carried by the cDNA. TCRdb reprocessed the 5' RACE reads with MiXCR, giving one entry per CDR3 protein. The table includes 600,000 to 850,000 distinct CDR3 sequences, roughly 18% detected once. The data were also submitted as part of a second study, on T cells expressing NK-cell markers. That study adds: Alpha-beta TCR T cells were the sole sorting target in several experiments, owing to an anti-gamma-delta TCR antibody.

The gene calls are TRBV20-1 and TRBJ2-2; a possible D gene is TRBD2 (5 bases). The specimen sequenced was PBMCs. The receptor's source is a woman aged 18-29 years in good health. DNA of the CDR3: TGCAGTGCTATTCGCGTACCCGGGGTCACGAACACCGGGGAGCTGTTTTTT. Amino acids: CSAIRVPGVTNTGELFF.